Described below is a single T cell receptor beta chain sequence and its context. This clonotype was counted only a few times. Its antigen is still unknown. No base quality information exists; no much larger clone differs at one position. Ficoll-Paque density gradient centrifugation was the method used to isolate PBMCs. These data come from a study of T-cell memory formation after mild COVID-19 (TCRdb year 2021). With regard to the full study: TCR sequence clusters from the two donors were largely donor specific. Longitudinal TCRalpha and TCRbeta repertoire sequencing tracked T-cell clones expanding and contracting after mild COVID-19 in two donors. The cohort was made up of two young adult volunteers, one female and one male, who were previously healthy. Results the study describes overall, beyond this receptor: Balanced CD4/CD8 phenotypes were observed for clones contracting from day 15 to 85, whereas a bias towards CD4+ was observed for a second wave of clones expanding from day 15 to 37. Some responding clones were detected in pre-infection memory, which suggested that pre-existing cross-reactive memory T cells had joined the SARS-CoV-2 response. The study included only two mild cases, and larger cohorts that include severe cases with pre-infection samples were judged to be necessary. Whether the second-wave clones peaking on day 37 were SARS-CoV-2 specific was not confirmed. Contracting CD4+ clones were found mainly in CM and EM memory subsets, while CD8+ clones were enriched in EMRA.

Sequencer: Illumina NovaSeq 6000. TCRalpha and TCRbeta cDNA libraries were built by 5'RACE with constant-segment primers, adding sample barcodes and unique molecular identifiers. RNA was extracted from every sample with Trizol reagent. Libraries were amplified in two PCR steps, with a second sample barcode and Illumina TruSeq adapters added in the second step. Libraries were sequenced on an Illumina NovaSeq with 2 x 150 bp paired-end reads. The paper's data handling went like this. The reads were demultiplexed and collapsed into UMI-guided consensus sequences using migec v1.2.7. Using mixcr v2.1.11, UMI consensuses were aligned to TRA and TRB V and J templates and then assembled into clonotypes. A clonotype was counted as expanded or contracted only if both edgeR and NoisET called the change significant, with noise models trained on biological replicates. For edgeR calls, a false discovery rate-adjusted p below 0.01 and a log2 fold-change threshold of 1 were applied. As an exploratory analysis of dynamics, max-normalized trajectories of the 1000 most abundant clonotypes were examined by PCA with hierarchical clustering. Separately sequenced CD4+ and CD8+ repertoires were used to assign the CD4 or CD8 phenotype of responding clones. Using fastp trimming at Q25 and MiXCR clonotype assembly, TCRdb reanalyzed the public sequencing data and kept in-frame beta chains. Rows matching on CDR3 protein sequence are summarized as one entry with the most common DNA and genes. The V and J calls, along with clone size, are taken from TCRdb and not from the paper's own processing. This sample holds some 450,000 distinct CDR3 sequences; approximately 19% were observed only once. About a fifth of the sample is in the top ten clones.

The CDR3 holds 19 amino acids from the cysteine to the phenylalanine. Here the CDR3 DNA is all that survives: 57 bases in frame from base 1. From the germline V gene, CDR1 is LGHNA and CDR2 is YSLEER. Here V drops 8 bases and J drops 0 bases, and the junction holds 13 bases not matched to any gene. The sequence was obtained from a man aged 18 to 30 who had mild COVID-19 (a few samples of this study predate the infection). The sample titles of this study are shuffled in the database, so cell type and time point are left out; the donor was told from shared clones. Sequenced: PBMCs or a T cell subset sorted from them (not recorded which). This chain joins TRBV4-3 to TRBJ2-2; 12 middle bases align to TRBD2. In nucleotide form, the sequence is TGCGCCAGCTCAGAACGAATAGGACTAGCGGGATCGAACACCGGGGAGCTGTTTTTT. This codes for CASSERIGLAGSNTGELFF.